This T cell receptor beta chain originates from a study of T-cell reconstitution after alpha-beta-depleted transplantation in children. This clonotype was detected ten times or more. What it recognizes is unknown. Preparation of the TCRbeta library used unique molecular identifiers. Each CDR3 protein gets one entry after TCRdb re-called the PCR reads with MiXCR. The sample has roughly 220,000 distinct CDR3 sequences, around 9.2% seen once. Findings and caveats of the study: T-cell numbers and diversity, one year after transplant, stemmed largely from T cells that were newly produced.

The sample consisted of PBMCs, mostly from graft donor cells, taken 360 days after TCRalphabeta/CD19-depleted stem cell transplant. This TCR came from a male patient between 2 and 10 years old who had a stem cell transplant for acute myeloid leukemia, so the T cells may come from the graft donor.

The CDR3 reads CASSLGLAGWYQETQYF. Written as DNA, the CDR3 is TGTGCCAGCAGTTTAGGACTAGCGGGTTGGTACCAAGAGACCCAGTACTTC. The chain is built from TRBV12-3 or TRBV12-4 and TRBJ2-5, with 10 bases fitting TRBD2. The CDR3 has 17 residues. Trimming at V came to 1 base and at J to 0 bases, leaving 5 bases not matched to a gene.